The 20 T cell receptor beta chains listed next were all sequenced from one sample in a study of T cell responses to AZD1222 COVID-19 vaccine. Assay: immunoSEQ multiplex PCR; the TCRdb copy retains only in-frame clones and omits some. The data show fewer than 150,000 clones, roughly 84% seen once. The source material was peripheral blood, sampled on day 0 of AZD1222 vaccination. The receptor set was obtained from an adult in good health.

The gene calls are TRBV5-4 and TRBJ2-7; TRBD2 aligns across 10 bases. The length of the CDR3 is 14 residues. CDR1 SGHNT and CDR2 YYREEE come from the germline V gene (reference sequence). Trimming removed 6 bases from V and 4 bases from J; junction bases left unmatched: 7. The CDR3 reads CASNEAGGLYEQYF. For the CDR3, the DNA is TGTGCCAGCAATGAAGCGGGGGGGCTATACGAGCAGTACTTC.

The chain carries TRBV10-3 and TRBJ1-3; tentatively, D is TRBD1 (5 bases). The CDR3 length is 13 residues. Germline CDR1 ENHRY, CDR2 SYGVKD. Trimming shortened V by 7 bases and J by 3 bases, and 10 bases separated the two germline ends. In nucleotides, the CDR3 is TGTGCCATCAAACAGGACTTTGGAAACACCATATATTTT. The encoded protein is CAIKQDFGNTIYF.

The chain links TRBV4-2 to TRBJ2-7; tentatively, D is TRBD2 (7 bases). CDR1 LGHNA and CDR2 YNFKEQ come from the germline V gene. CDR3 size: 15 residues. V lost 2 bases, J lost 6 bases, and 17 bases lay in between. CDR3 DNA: TGTGCCAGCAGCCAATTAACGGGGGGCTCGGGCGAGCAGTACTTC. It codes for CASSQLTGGSGEQYF.

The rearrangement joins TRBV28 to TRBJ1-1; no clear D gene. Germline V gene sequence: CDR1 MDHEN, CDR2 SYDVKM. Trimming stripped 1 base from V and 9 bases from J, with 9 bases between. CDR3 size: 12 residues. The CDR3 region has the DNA TGTGCCAGCAGTTTATTTAAGGTTAAAGCTTTCTTT. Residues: CASSLFKVKAFF.

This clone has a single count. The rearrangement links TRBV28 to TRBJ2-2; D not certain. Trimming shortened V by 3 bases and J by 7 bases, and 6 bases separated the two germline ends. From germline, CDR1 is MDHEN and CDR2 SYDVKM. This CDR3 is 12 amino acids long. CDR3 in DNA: TGTGCCAGCAGTTTTGACGGCGGGGAGCTGTTTTTT. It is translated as CASSFDGGELFF.

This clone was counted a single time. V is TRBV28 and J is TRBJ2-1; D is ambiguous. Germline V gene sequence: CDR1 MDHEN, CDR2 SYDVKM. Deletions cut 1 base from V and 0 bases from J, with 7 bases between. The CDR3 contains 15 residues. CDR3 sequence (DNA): TGTGCCAGCAGTTTATCACTGAGCTCCTACAATGAGCAGTTCTTC. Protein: CASSLSLSSYNEQFF.

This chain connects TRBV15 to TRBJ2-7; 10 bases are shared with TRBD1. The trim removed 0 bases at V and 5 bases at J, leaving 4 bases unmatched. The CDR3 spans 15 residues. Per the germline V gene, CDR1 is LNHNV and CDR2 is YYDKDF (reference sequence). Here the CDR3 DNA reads TGTGCCACCAGCAGAGATGTGACAGGGGGCCACGAGCAGTACTTC. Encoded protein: CATSRDVTGGHEQYF.

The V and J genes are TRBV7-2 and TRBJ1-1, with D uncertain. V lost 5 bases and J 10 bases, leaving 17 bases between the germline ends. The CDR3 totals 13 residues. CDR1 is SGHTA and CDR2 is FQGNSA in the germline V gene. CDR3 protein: CASSLGGVFTAFF. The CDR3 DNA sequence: TGTGCCAGCAGCCTCGGCGGGGTGTTTACAGCTTTCTTT.

The CDR3 bases are TGTGCCAGTAGTCAAGGGTACGACAACACTGAAGCTTTCTTT. Its protein product is CASSQGYDNTEAFF. The chain couples TRBV19 to TRBJ1-1; D gene uncertain. The CDR3 has 14 amino acids. V shed 5 bases and J shed 2 bases, with 12 bases lying between them. Germline CDR1 is LNHDA and CDR2 is SQIVND (reference sequence).

The chain's CDR3 is CASSLMSGTLNTEAFF. CDR3 nucleotides: TGTGCCAGCAGCTTAATGTCAGGGACGTTGAACACTGAAGCTTTCTTT. The chain employs TRBV11-3 and TRBJ1-1, with D possibly matching TRBD1 (5 bases). The CDR3 is 16 residues long. The V end was cut by 2 bases, the J end by 0 bases, with 13 bases between. Germline V gene sequence: CDR1 SGHNT, CDR2 YENEEA.

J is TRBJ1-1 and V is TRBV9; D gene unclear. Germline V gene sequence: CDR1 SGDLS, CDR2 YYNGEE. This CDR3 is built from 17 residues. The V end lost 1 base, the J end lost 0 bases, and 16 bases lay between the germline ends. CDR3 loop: CASSVPPDFTMNTEAFF. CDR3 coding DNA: TGTGCCAGCAGCGTACCCCCGGACTTCACCATGAACACTGAAGCTTTCTTT. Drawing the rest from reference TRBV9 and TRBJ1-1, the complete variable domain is DSGVTQTPKHLITATGQRVTLRCSPRSGDLSVYWYQQSLDQGLQFLIQYYNGEERAKGNILERFSAQQFPDLHSELNLSSLELGDSALYFCASSVPPDFTMNTEAFFGQGTRLTVV.

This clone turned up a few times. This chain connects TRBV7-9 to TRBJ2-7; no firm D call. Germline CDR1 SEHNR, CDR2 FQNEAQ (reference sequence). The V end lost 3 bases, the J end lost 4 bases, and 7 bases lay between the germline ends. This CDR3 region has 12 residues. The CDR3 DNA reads TGTGCCAGCAGCTTCCAGCCTTACGAGCAGTACTTC. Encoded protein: CASSFQPYEQYF.

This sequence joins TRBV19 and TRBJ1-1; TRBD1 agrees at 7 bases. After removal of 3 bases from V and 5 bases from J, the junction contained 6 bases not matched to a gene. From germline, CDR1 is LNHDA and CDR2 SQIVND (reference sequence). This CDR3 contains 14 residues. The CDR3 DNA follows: TGTGCCAGTAGTATTTTTCAGGGGGTGACTGAAGCTTTCTTT. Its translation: CASSIFQGVTEAFF.

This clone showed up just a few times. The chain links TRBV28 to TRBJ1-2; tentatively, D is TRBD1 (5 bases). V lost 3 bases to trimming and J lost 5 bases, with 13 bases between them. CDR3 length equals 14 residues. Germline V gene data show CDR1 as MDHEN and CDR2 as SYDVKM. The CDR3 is CASSFAGKFYGYTF. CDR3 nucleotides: TGTGCCAGCAGTTTCGCAGGGAAGTTTTATGGCTACACCTTC.

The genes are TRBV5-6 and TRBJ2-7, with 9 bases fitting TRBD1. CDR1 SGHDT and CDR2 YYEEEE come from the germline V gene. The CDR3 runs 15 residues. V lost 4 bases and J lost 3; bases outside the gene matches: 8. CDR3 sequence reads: CASSTGTGRNYEQYF. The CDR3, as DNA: TGTGCCAGCAGCACAGGGACAGGGAGGAACTACGAGCAGTACTTC.

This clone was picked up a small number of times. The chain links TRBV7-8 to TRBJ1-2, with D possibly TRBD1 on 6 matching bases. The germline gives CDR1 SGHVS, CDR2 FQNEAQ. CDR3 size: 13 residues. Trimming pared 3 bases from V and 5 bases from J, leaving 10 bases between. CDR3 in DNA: TGTGCCAGCAGCTTGACAGGCCTTTATGGCTACACCTTC. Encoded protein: CASSLTGLYGYTF.

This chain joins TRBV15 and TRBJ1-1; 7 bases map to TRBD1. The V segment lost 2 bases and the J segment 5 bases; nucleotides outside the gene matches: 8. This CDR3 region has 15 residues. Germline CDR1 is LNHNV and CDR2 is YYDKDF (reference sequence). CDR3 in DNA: TGTGCCACCAGCAGACCTACAGGGGATGGAACTGAAGCTTTCTTT. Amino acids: CATSRPTGDGTEAFF. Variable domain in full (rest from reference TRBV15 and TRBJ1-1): DAMVIQNPRYQVTQFGKPVTLSCSQTLNHNVMYWYQQKSSQAPKLLFHYYDKDFNNEADTPDNFQSRRPNTSFCFLDIRSPGLGDTAMYLCATSRPTGDGTEAFFGQGTRLTVV.

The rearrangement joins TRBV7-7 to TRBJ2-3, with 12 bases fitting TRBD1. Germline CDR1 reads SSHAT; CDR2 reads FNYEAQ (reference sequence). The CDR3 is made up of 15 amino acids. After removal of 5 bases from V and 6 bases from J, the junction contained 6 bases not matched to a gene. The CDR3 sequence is CASSLGTGGLDTQYF. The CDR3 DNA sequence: TGTGCCAGCAGCCTCGGGACAGGGGGCTTGGATACGCAGTATTTT.

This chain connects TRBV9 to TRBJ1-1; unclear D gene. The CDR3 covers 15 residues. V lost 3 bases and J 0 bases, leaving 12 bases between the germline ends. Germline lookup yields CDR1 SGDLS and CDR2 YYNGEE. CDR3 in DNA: TGTGCCAGCAGCGCAGGAGTTGGGATGAACACTGAAGCTTTCTTT. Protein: CASSAGVGMNTEAFF.

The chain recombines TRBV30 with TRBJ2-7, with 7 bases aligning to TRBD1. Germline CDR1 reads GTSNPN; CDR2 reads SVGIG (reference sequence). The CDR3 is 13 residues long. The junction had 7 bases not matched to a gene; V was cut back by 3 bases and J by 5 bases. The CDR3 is CAWRVDRANEQYF. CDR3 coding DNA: TGTGCCTGGAGGGTAGACAGGGCCAACGAGCAGTACTTC. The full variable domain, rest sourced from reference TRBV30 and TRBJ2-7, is SQTIHQWPATLVQPVGSPLSLECTVEGTSNPNLYWYRQAAGRGLQLLFYSVGIGQISSEVPQNLSASRPQDRQFILSSKKLLLSDSGFYLCAWRVDRANEQYFGPGTRLTVT.